Presented here are 2 T cell receptor beta chains from one specimen sequenced in a study of cytomegalovirus exposure and HLA in healthy donors. Sequencing used immunoSEQ multiplex PCR; TCRdb keeps in-frame clones, though not all of them. The sample includes some 210,000 clones, around 86% of them seen just once. The specimen sequenced was PBMCs. All receptors come from a woman between 18 and 29 years old in good health and CMV-seropositive.

This clone was seen once. The rearrangement links TRBV2 to TRBJ1-3, with a weak D call TRBD1 (5 bases). This CDR3 is built from 14 residues. Germline loops: CDR1 SNHLY, CDR2 FYNNEI. V was shortened by 6 bases and J by 0 bases, with 9 bases between the two germline ends. CDR3 residues: CASSRVISGNTIYF. In nucleotides, the CDR3 is TGTGCCAGCAGCAGGGTCATCTCTGGAAACACCATATATTTT.

This clone was detected only once. The V and J genes are TRBV2 and TRBJ2-1; 9 nucleotides match TRBD1. The germline V gene has CDR1 SNHLY and CDR2 FYNNEI. There are 14 residues in the CDR3. The V segment lost 7 bases and the J segment 4 bases; nucleotides outside the gene matches: 5. The CDR3 coding sequence is TGTGCCAGCACCGGGACAGGGAGATACAATGAGCAGTTCTTC. Amino acid sequence: CASTGTGRYNEQFF.